The sequence of this T cell receptor beta chain was determined in a study of spatial heterogeneity in lung cancer (dated by TCRdb to about 2019). Regarding the study in general: Beta-chain transcripts were consistently detected in greater numbers than alpha-chain transcripts, which likely reflects a higher abundance of beta-chain transcripts. In the raw uncorrected reads, each unique combination of TCR and UMI appeared more than ten times on average. The study quantitatively compared TCR alpha and beta repertoires across multiple tumor regions, matched nontumor lung and blood in non-small cell lung cancer. TCR repertoire features were related to nonsynonymous mutation counts determined by whole-exome sequencing of tumor tissue. Both alpha and beta chains were TCR-sequenced in hundreds of tumor regions, some 64 matched nontumor lung samples and some 50 PBMC samples obtained at surgery. The research as a whole found: Additional single-cell paired TCR alpha and beta sequencing was considered necessary to confirm, at a functional level, the hypothesis that regional TCRs recognize regional mutations. Ubiquitous expanded tumor TCRs were detected in blood more often at tumor resection than at routine follow-up.

This clonotype was detected many times. It has no known antigen specificity. Nothing much larger sits one base from this clone, and base qualities are not available. The library was prepared using 5' RACE. TCRdb shows the sequencer as NextSeq 500. In the TCR library protocol, a unique molecular identifier was attached to each TCR cDNA molecule so that PCR and sequencing errors could be corrected. On the study's bioinformatics: TCR identification, UMI-based error correction and CDR3 extraction were performed with Decombinator tools. Expanded TCRs were defined as those above a frequency of 2 per 1,000, corresponding to the top 1% of the tumor frequency distribution. Each repertoire was subsampled 100 times to 5,000 TCRs, after which Renyi diversity was computed with the R vegan package. CDR3 similarity networks were constructed using string-kernel similarity of amino acid triplets, with links drawn between CDR3s whose pairwise similarity was above 0.82. Clones were called with MiXCR by TCRdb after fastp trimmed the public reads at Q25, and only in-frame beta chains were retained. Every CDR3 protein is listed once, alongside the most common genes and DNA of its rows. TCRdb assigned the V and J calls; the authors' analysis was not used. The sample table contains around 1,500 distinct CDR3 sequences; only one count was recorded for under 60% of them. Clones ranked in the top ten supply over 30% of the sample.

The CDR3 holds 12 amino acids from the cysteine to the phenylalanine. Kept here is only the CDR3 DNA, which spans 36 bases and is read in frame from base 1. V is cut by 5 bases and J by 12 bases, and the space between the germline ends is 13 bases. CDR1 KGHDR and CDR2 SFDVKD were looked up in the germline V gene. The time point label, as the study defines it: sample taken at primary tumor resection. Without any cell sorting, TCR sequencing was performed on whole RNA extracted either from tumor and nontumor lung tissue or from cryopreserved PBMC samples. The donors were about 65 patients from the lung TRACERx cohort who had early-stage, untreated non-small cell lung cancer. Patients were selected for TCR sequencing only if sufficient RNA was available from at least two tumor regions.

The sample in question was PBMCs, obtained at surgery. The receptor's source is a female donor with early-stage non-small cell lung cancer. The chain couples TRBV24-1 to TRBJ2-1, with no reliable assignment of the D segment. The CDR3 here reads CATSGSTRPQFF. In nucleotides, the sequence is TGTGCCACCAGTGGATCTACGCGCCCGCAGTTCTTC.